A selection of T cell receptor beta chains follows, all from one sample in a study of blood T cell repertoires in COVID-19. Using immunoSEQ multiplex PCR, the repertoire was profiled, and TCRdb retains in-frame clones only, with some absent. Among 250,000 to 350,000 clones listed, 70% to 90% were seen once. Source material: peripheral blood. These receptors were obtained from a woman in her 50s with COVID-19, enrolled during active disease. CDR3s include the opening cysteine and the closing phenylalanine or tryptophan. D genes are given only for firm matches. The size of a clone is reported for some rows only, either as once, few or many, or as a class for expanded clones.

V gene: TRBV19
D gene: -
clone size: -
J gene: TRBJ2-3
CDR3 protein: CASKEGLGTDTQYF
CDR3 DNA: TGTGCCAGTAAGGAGGGGCTCGGCACAGATACGCAGTATTTT

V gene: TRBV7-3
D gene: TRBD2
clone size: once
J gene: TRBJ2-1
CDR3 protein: CASSLLASGYEEQFF
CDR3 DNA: TGTGCCAGCAGCTTGTTAGCTAGCGGCTACGAGGAGCAGTTCTTC

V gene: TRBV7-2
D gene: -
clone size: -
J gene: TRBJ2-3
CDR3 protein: CASSPGVFESTDTQYF
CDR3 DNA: TGTGCCAGCAGCCCAGGGGTGTTCGAGAGCACAGATACGCAGTATTTT

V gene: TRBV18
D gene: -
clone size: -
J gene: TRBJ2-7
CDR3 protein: CASSPPTPGLDYEQYF
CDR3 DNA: TGTGCCAGCTCACCACCTACCCCGGGACTGGACTACGAGCAGTACTTC

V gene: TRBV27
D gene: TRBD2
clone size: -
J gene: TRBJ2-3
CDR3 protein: CASTILAGATDTQYF
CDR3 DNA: TGTGCCAGCACGATCCTAGCGGGAGCGACAGATACGCAGTATTTT

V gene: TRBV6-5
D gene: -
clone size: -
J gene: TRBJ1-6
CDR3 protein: CASRKQGLSNSPLHF
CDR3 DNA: TGTGCCAGCAGAAAACAGGGCTTAAGTAATTCACCCCTCCACTTT

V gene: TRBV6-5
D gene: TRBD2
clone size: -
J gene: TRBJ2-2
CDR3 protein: CASSRLAGVTGELFF
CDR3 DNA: TGTGCCAGCAGTCGACTAGCGGGAGTCACCGGGGAGCTGTTTTTT

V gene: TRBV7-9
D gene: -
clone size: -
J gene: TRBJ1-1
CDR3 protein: CASSLEAAPGITEAFF
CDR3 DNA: TGTGCCAGCAGCTTAGAGGCAGCGCCCGGTATAACTGAAGCTTTCTTT

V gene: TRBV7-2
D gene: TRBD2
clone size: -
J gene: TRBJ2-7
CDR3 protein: CASRLAGGPGEQYF
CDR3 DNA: TGTGCCAGCAGACTAGCGGGAGGGCCGGGGGAGCAGTACTTC

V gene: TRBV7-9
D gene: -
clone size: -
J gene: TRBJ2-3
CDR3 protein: CASSSELPDTQYF
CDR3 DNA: TGTGCCAGCAGCTCGGAGCTTCCAGATACGCAGTATTTT

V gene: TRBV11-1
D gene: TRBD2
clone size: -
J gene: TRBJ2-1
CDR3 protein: CASSLGAGDYNEQFF
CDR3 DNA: TGTGCCAGCAGCTTAGGAGCGGGAGACTACAATGAGCAGTTCTTC

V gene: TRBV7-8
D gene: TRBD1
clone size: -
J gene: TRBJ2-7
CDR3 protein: CASSLTEADRGRREQYF
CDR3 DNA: TGTGCCAGCAGCTTAACCGAGGCTGACAGGGGGCGTCGTGAGCAGTACTTC

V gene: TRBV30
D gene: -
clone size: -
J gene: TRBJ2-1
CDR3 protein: CAWSVVSGLNNEQFF
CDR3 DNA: TGTGCCTGGAGTGTAGTGAGCGGGCTCAACAATGAGCAGTTCTTC

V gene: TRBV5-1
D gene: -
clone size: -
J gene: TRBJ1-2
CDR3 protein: CASSLESREDYGYTF
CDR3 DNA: TGCGCCAGCAGCTTGGAGAGCAGGGAAGACTATGGCTACACCTTC

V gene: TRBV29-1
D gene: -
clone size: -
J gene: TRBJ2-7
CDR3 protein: CSVEVSGGYEQYF
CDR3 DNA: TGCAGCGTTGAGGTTAGCGGCGGCTACGAGCAGTACTTC

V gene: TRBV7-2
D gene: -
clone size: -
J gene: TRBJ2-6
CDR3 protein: CASSFGQSGANVLTF
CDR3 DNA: TGTGCCAGCAGCTTCGGACAGAGCGGGGCCAACGTCCTGACTTTC

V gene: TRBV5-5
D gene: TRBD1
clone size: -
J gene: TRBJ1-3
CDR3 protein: CASSPAGQGQGNTIYF
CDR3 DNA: TGTGCCAGCAGCCCGGCTGGGCAGGGACAGGGGAACACCATATATTTT

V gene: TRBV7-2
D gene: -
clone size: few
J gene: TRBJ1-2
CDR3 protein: CASSSRPGYTF
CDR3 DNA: TGTGCCAGCAGCTCGCGCCCTGGCTACACCTTC

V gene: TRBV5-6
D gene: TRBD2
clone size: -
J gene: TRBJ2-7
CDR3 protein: CASSLRRELGYEQYF
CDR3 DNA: TGTGCCAGCAGCTTGAGGCGGGAGCTTGGTTACGAGCAGTACTTC

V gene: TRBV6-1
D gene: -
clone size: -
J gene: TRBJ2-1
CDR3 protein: CASSEGLVGDIEQFF
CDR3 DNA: TGTGCCAGCAGTGAAGGTTTAGTAGGGGATATTGAGCAGTTCTTC

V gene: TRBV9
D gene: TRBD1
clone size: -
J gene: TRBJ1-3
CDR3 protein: CASSVQGAVSGNTIYF
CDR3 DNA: TGTGCCAGCAGCGTGCAGGGGGCAGTTTCTGGAAACACCATATATTTT

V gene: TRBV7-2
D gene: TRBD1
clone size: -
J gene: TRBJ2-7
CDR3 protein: CVSSHRQGGGEQYF
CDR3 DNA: TGTGTCAGCAGCCATAGACAGGGTGGGGGCGAGCAGTACTTC

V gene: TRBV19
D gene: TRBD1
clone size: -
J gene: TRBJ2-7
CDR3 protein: CATRQGAYEQYF
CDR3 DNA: TGTGCCACCCGACAGGGAGCCTACGAGCAGTACTTC